These 18 T cell receptor beta chains came from one sample sequenced in a study of CD8 T cells in Susac syndrome. When the RNA was reverse transcribed, random hexamers were used with an input of about 0.45 to 1 ug. MiXCR, run by TCRdb on the immunoSEQ multiplex PCR reads, gives a single entry per CDR3 protein. Seen here are about 430,000 distinct CDR3 sequences, 85% observed once, and the top ten hold more than 0.09%. Specimen: CD8+ T cells from PBMCs. The receptors shown here come from a human donor with multiple sclerosis.

This sequence joins TRBV7-6 and TRBJ2-2, with 10 positions matching TRBD2. This CDR3 spans 18 amino acids. Losses at the gene ends were 1 base for V and 2 bases for J; bases not matched to a gene: 7. Germline CDR1 reads SGHVS; CDR2 reads FNYEAQ. The CDR3 nucleotides read TGTGCCAGCAGCTTAGAAGGCACTAGCGGGGTCAACACCGGGGAGCTGTTTTTT. Translating it yields CASSLEGTSGVNTGELFF.

This chain joins TRBV6-1 and TRBJ1-2; D possibly corresponds to TRBD1 (5 bases). This CDR3 has 13 amino acids. Germline assignment: CDR1 MNHNS and CDR2 SASEGT. Trimming pared 8 bases from V and 5 bases from J, leaving 15 bases between. The CDR3 bases are TGTGCCAGCGCTCCCGGGGGTGTGTATGGCTACACCTTC. Translated: CASAPGGVYGYTF.

The J gene is TRBJ1-1, the V gene TRBV5-5; D is uncertain. V was shortened by 7 bases and J by 0 bases, with 16 bases between the two germline ends. The germline V gene has CDR1 SGHKS and CDR2 YYEKEE (reference sequence). This CDR3 has 15 amino acids. In nucleotides, the CDR3 is TGTGCCAGCCGAAGTGCGGGTCCGATGAACACTGAAGCTTTCTTT. Translation gives CASRSAGPMNTEAFF.

The CDR3 bases are TGTGCCAGCAGCTTTCAGGGGGGGACTGAAGCTTTCTTT. Translated: CASSFQGGTEAFF. The chain employs TRBV13 and TRBJ1-1, with 7 bases that match TRBD1. V was pared by 3 bases and J by 5 bases, with 3 bases of the junction left unmatched. Germline assignment: CDR1 PRHDT and CDR2 FYEKMQ (reference sequence). CDR3 length: 13 residues. The whole variable domain, remainder taken from reference TRBV13 and TRBJ1-1, is AAGVIQSPRHLIKEKRETATLKCYPIPRHDTVYWYQQGPGQDPQFLISFYEKMQSDKGSIPDRFSAQQFSDYHSELNMSSLELGDSALYFCASSFQGGTEAFFGQGTRLTVV.

CDR3 nucleotide sequence: TGCGCCAGCAGCCACCGGACTAGCGGAGGGACAAGCACAGATACGCAGTATTTT. Amino acids: CASSHRTSGGTSTDTQYF. This chain links TRBV4-1 with TRBJ2-3; 10 nucleotides line up with TRBD2. Per germline, CDR1 MGHRA and CDR2 YSYEKL. The CDR3 is 18 residues long. V was clipped by 3 bases and J by 0 bases; unmatched bases: 9.

J is TRBJ2-3 and V is TRBV27, with TRBD1 matching 9 bases. From germline, CDR1 is MNHEY and CDR2 SMNVEV (reference sequence). The CDR3 is 14 amino acids. J gave up 6 bases and V 6 bases, and 7 bases lay outside the gene matches. The CDR3 region is CASSSTGGPDTQYF. The CDR3 nucleotides read TGTGCCAGCAGCTCGACAGGGGGGCCGGATACGCAGTATTTT.

V is TRBV6-5 and J is TRBJ2-3, with D possibly matching TRBD2 (5 bases). CDR3 length equals 15 residues. Trimming cost V 0 bases and J 3 bases, with 10 bases left between them. Germline V gene lookup returns CDR1 MNHEY and CDR2 SVGAGI. The DNA for the CDR3 is TGTGCCAGCAGTTACTCGCCCGGGGTTACAGATACGCAGTATTTT. It encodes CASSYSPGVTDTQYF.

The rearrangement uses TRBV4-1 and TRBJ1-1, with 7 bases aligning to TRBD1. Germline V gene sequence: CDR1 MGHRA, CDR2 YSYEKL. The CDR3 length is 15 residues. Trimming removed 0 bases from V and 1 base from J; junction bases left unmatched: 2. The CDR3 coding sequence is TGCGCCAGCAGCCAAGAACAGGGGACGAACACTGAAGCTTTCTTT. This codes for CASSQEQGTNTEAFF.

This clonotype was seen a few times. The chain joins TRBV27 to TRBJ1-3; no reliable D call. The CDR3 runs to 15 residues. The germline V and J ends were trimmed by 2 bases and 0 bases, with 8 bases remaining between them. Looked up from germline, CDR1 is MNHEY and CDR2 is SMNVEV (reference sequence). DNA for the CDR3: TGTGCCAGCAGTTTAGCAGGATCCTCTGGAAACACCATATATTTT. This translates into CASSLAGSSGNTIYF.

V gene TRBV5-1 combines with J gene TRBJ2-7; possible D gene TRBD2, 7 bases. Germline V gene data show CDR1 as SGHRS and CDR2 as YFSETQ. Deletions cut 1 base from V and 6 bases from J, with 14 bases between. CDR3 size: 14 residues. CDR3 loop: CASSLRGGNAEQYF. The CDR3, as DNA: TGCGCCAGCAGCTTGAGGGGGGGCAACGCCGAGCAGTACTTC.

The chain joins TRBV28 to TRBJ1-3, with a possible D match to TRBD1 (5 bases). Trimming cost V 4 bases and J 0 bases, with 10 bases left between them. This CDR3 contains 15 residues. Germline V gene data show CDR1 as MDHEN and CDR2 as SYDVKM. The CDR3 DNA sequence: TGTGCCAGCAGTTGGGGGGAAGGCTCTGGAAACACCATATATTTT. Translation gives CASSWGEGSGNTIYF.

This rearrangement joins TRBV10-3 to TRBJ1-1; 9 bases are shared with TRBD1. Trimming at V came to 5 bases and at J to 4 bases, leaving 5 bases not matched to a gene. Germline V gene data show CDR1 as ENHRY and CDR2 as SYGVKD. The CDR3 sequence is 14 residues long. The CDR3 here is CAISQDRGITEAFF. The DNA for the CDR3 is TGTGCCATCAGTCAAGACAGGGGGATCACTGAAGCTTTCTTT.

The V call is TRBV12-3 or TRBV12-4, the J call TRBJ2-1; TRBD1 matches 11 bases. The CDR3 is made up of 14 amino acids. V dropped 5 bases and J dropped 7; count of bases not matched to a gene: 4. CDR3 protein: CASSGQGAPNEQFF. CDR3 DNA sequence: TGTGCCAGCAGTGGACAGGGGGCGCCTAATGAGCAGTTCTTC.

This clonotype was observed a few times. The chain employs TRBV5-1 and TRBJ2-1, with 8 positions matching TRBD1. There are 12 residues in the CDR3. The V gene end was trimmed by 3 bases and the J gene end by 10 bases; junction bases not matched to a gene: 3. CDR1 and CDR2 (germline): SGHRS, YFSETQ. CDR3 nucleotide sequence: TGCGCCAGCAGCTCAGGGGGCGACGAGCAGTTCTTC. It yields the protein CASSSGGDEQFF. Full variable domain (rest looked up from reference TRBV5-1 and TRBJ2-1): KAGVTQTPRYLIKTRGQQVTLSCSPISGHRSVSWYQQTPGQGLQFLFEYFSETQRNKGNFPGRFSGRQFSNSRSEMNVSTLELGDSALYLCASSSGGDEQFFGPGTRLTVL.

The chain recombines TRBV29-1 with TRBJ2-1, with D unclear. The CDR3 is 14 residues long. Germline V gene lookup returns CDR1 SQVTM and CDR2 ANQGSEA. V was trimmed by 0 bases and J by 7 bases, leaving 13 bases between them. In DNA form, the CDR3 reads TGCAGCGTTGAAGATTCTGACGTGGAGAATGAGCAGTTCTTC. Translated, it gives CSVEDSDVENEQFF.

This chain uses TRBV30 with TRBJ2-1; D ambiguous. The CDR3 length is 12 residues. Germline CDR1 is GTSNPN and CDR2 is SVGIG (reference sequence). Deletions cut 5 bases from V and 10 bases from J, with 15 bases between. The chain's CDR3 is CAWGLSSSEQFF. The CDR3, as DNA: TGTGCCTGGGGTCTCAGTTCGTCCGAGCAGTTCTTC.

The chain links TRBV20-1 to TRBJ2-7, with 13 bases lining up with TRBD2. Germline assignment: CDR1 DFQATT and CDR2 SNEGSKA (reference sequence). The trim removed 2 bases at V and 5 bases at J, leaving 12 bases unmatched. This CDR3 has 17 residues. The CDR3 DNA sequence: TGCAGTGCTAGAACGTTTATGGGACTAGCGGGATCCCACGAGCAGTACTTC. Amino acids: CSARTFMGLAGSHEQYF.

This clonotype was counted a few times. The genes are TRBV7-3 and TRBJ2-7, with 7 bases identical to TRBD1. CDR1 and CDR2 from the germline V gene are SGHTA and FQGTGA. CDR3 length: 16 residues. The trim removed 5 bases at V and 0 bases at J, leaving 10 bases unmatched. The CDR3 DNA sequence: TGTGCCAGCAGCCTATACCCGACAGGGTCCTCCTACGAGCAGTACTTC. It specifies CASSLYPTGSSYEQYF.